The 8 T cell receptor beta chains presented below share a single source sample, sequenced in a study of OX40 agonist ivuxolimab in advanced cancers. Sequencing was performed with immunoSEQ multiplex PCR; in TCRdb, only in-frame clones are kept and a portion is missing. Found here are tens of thousands of clones, 75% to 95% of them singletons; the top ten hold more than 5.5%. This material consisted of CD4+ or CD8+ T cells sorted from blood, taken in a trial of the OX40 agonist ivuxolimab. The receptors were sampled from an adult with an advanced solid tumor such as melanoma, head and neck, liver or kidney cancer.

The V call is TRBV2, the J call TRBJ1-1; D is unresolved. The V gene lost 0 bases and the J gene lost 1 base, with 3 bases spanning the gap. Germline assignment: CDR1 SNHLY and CDR2 FYNNEI. There are 13 residues in the CDR3. In nucleotides, the CDR3 is TGTGCCAGCAGTGAAGCCCCGAACACTGAAGCTTTCTTT. Its protein product is CASSEAPNTEAFF.

The V gene is TRBV2, the J gene TRBJ2-2, with D perhaps assigned TRBD1 or TRBD2 (5 bases each). CDR3 length: 11 residues. The V end lost 11 bases, the J end lost 5 bases, and 9 bases lay between the germline ends. The germline V gene has CDR1 SNHLY and CDR2 FYNNEI. The CDR3 protein is CAGTVTGELFF. CDR3 sequence (DNA): TGTGCCGGGACGGTAACCGGGGAGCTGTTTTTT.

This sequence joins TRBV30 and TRBJ2-1, with TRBD2 matching over 9 bases. The ends lost 5 bases at V and 5 bases at J; junction bases unmatched: 4. This CDR3 is built from 13 residues. Per germline, CDR1 GTSNPN and CDR2 SVGIG (reference sequence). The CDR3 DNA sequence: TGTGCCTGGTTGCGGGAGGGACACAATGAGCAGTTCTTC. It yields the protein CAWLREGHNEQFF.

V usage is TRBV27 and J usage is TRBJ2-5; no clear D. Trimming shortened V by 1 base and J by 1 base, and 4 bases separated the two germline ends. Germline CDR1 is MNHEY and CDR2 is SMNVEV (reference sequence). CDR3 length: 13 residues. The CDR3 DNA reads as TGTGCCAGCAGTTTATGGGCCCAAGAGACCCAGTACTTC. Translating gives CASSLWAQETQYF.

J is TRBJ2-3 and V is TRBV30; D might be TRBD1 (5 bases). The CDR3 is 15 amino acids. Germline assignment: CDR1 GTSNPN and CDR2 SVGIG (reference sequence). V lost 1 base to trimming and J lost 4 bases, with 15 bases between them. DNA for the CDR3: TGTGCCTGGAGTGAAGGCAGGGCTTATTCAGATACGCAGTATTTT. It translates to CAWSEGRAYSDTQYF.

The genes are TRBV2 and TRBJ2-1; D might be TRBD1 or TRBD2, each matching 5 bases. V lost 6 bases to trimming and J lost 16 bases, with 16 bases between them. The germline gives CDR1 SNHLY, CDR2 FYNNEI. This CDR3 has 11 amino acids. The DNA for the CDR3 is TGTGCCAGCAGCCGGGACCATTTATCCTTCTTC. The encoded protein is CASSRDHLSFF.

The chain joins TRBV5-1 to TRBJ2-2, with D possibly matching TRBD1 (6 bases). Germline V lookup: CDR1 SGHRS, CDR2 YFSETQ. The CDR3 has 13 amino acids. Trimming removed 7 bases from V and 7 bases from J, with 14 bases in between. The CDR3 here is CASAPTGHGELFF. CDR3 DNA sequence: TGCGCCAGCGCCCCGACAGGACACGGGGAGCTGTTTTTT. The full variable domain, rest sourced from reference TRBV5-1 and TRBJ2-2, is KAGVTQTPRYLIKTRGQQVTLSCSPISGHRSVSWYQQTPGQGLQFLFEYFSETQRNKGNFPGRFSGRQFSNSRSEMNVSTLELGDSALYLCASAPTGHGELFFGEGSRLTVL.

This chain connects TRBV5-1 to TRBJ2-6, with a weak D call TRBD2 (5 bases). V was pared by 1 base and J by 0 bases, with 11 bases between. Looked up from germline, CDR1 is SGHRS and CDR2 is YFSETQ. This CDR3 region has 17 residues. CDR3 DNA: TGCGCCAGCAGCTTGTTGCGTGGGAGCTCTGGGGCCAACGTCCTGACTTTC. Its translation is CASSLLRGSSGANVLTF.